The clone carrying this T cell receptor beta chain has a handful of counts. What it recognizes is unknown. The sample belongs to a study of T cells in Graves' hyperthyroidism and ophthalmopathy. Authors of the study amplified TCR beta CDR3 regions from RNA transcripts. A first-round RT-PCR of the TCR CDR3 used the HTBI primer set. TCRdb re-called the multiplex PCR reads with MiXCR, one entry per CDR3 protein. The sample consists of around 600,000 distinct CDR3 sequences, approximately 15% of them appearing once. Germline CDR1 and CDR2: MDHEN and SYDVKM. CDR3 length equals 14 residues. With 2 bases removed from V and 2 bases from J, the gap between germline ends came to 10 bases. Uncontrolled infection, other autoimmune disease, pregnancy or lactation excluded patients. General study results and limits: Ophthalmopathy was predicted by the model a median of around 5.9 months ahead of onset.

The TCR comes from a woman between 18 and 30 years old with Graves' ophthalmopathy. Sequenced sample: blood. The chain is built from TRBV28 and TRBJ2-7; a possible D gene is TRBD2 (5 bases). The CDR3: CASSLAGVPYEQYF. CDR3 DNA: TGTGCCAGCAGTTTAGCCGGGGTTCCCTACGAGCAGTACTTC.